This T cell receptor beta chain was obtained from a study of human T cells and chemical hapten exposure. Specified time point: patch test 3, about 24 weeks after DPC sensitization. Treatment defined: therapeutic diphenylcyclopropenone sensitization with weekly scalp DPC. TCRdb itself ran the RACE reads through MiXCR, one entry per CDR3 protein. The repertoire includes over 75,000 distinct CDR3 sequences, around 9.9% of them detected once, and around 1% sits in the top ten. This clonotype was counted many times. What it binds is unknown. Study-wide results and limits: Expanded TCRs grouped into significantly more large CDR3 similarity clusters than controls produced.

The receptor was derived from a woman aged 25 to 39 with alopecia areata. Some clones in this sample may be carry-over from other donors' samples. The sample in question was whole blood, obtained in connection with sensitization to the hapten diphenylcyclopropenone (DPC).

CDR3 DNA: TGTGCCTGGGGGCAGCGTAGGACTTTGAACACTGAAGCTTTCTTT. This encodes CAWGQRRTLNTEAFF. The chain joins TRBV30 to TRBJ1-1; no reliable D call. V was shortened by 5 bases and J by 0 bases, with 16 bases between the two germline ends. CDR3 length: 15 amino acids. CDR1 is GTSNPN, CDR2 SVGIG, per germline (reference sequence).